This T cell receptor (beta chain) was retrieved from a study of brain metastases from non-small cell lung cancer. This table comes from immunoSEQ multiplex PCR, and its TCRdb copy is limited to in-frame clones, with some not included. The sample lists 3,200 or so clones, roughly 96% occurring once. Germline lookup yields CDR1 SGHTA and CDR2 FQGNSA. V lost 0 bases to trimming and J lost 2 bases; unmatched junction nucleotides: 3. This CDR3 region has 16 residues. The origin of this receptor is a donor at least 40 years old with non-small cell lung cancer. This chain uses TRBV7-2 with TRBJ2-5; 10 nucleotides agree with TRBD1. What was sequenced was tumor-adjacent normal tissue. As DNA, the CDR3 is TGTGCCAGCAGCTTAGCCGGGACAGGGGTACAAGAGACCCAGTACTTC. Amino acid sequence: CASSLAGTGVQETQYF.